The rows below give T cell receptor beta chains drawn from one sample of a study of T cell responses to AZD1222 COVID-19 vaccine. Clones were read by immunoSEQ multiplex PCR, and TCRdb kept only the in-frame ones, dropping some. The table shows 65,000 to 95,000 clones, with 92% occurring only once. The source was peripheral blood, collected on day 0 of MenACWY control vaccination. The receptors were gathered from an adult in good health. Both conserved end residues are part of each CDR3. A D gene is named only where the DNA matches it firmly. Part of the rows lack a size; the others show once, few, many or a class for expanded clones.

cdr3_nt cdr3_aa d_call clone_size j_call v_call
TGTGCCATCAGACGGGAGCCAGATACGCAGTATTTT CAIRREPDTQYF NA NA TRBJ2-3 TRBV10-3
TGTGCCAGTAGCAGATATAGCCTTCCCGGACATACAAGCGGGAGCTCCTACAATGAGCAGTTCTTC CASSRYSLPGHTSGSSYNEQFF TRBD2 few TRBJ2-1 TRBV19
TGTGCCAGCAGTGAGATGGCGGGATCCTACAATGAGCAGTTCTTC CASSEMAGSYNEQFF NA NA TRBJ2-1 TRBV6-4
TGTGCCAGCACCCGGGATTACAATCAGCCCCAGCATTTT CASTRDYNQPQHF NA NA TRBJ1-5 TRBV12-3/TRBV12-4
TGTGCCAGCTCACCTACTCTGAGCGGAACAGATACGCAGTATTTT CASSPTLSGTDTQYF NA NA TRBJ2-3 TRBV18
TGCGCCAGCAGCTTAGGGACAGCGAACACTGAAGCTTTCTTT CASSLGTANTEAFF TRBD1 NA TRBJ1-1 TRBV5-1
TGTGCCAGCAGCTTGGGCCCTAGCGGGAGGGCCGGCACAGATACGCAGTATTTT CASSLGPSGRAGTDTQYF TRBD2 NA TRBJ2-3 TRBV5-4
TGTGCCAGCAGTCGGGACACCGGAGCCAAAAACATTCAGTACTTC CASSRDTGAKNIQYF NA NA TRBJ2-4 TRBV6-5
TGTGCCTGGATGGTGGGGGCAGCCTCTGGAAACACCATATATTTT CAWMVGAASGNTIYF NA NA TRBJ1-3 TRBV30
TGTGCCAGCAGCTTGGGCCGGCCCCGTAACCCGAGGGGCGAGCAGTACTTC CASSLGRPRNPRGEQYF NA NA TRBJ2-7 TRBV5-5
TGTGCCACCAGCGGACAGCCCGATCAGCCCCAGCATTTT CATSGQPDQPQHF NA NA TRBJ1-5 TRBV24-1
TGTGCCAGCAGGCCACCGGGACGGACTGAGCAGTTCTTC CASRPPGRTEQFF NA NA TRBJ2-1 TRBV12-3/TRBV12-4
TGTGCCAGCAATTCCGGGCCGTGGGGCAATCAGCCCCAGCATTTT CASNSGPWGNQPQHF NA NA TRBJ1-5 TRBV6-5
TGTGCCACCAGCAGACCTTCGGGACTAGTGAATGAGCAGTTCTTC CATSRPSGLVNEQFF TRBD2 NA TRBJ2-1 TRBV15
TGTGCCAGCAGCAGTACTAGCGGGAGAACGAATGAGCAGTTCTTC CASSSTSGRTNEQFF TRBD2 NA TRBJ2-1 TRBV7-2
TGTGCCAGCAGGCGGGCGGGCGAGCAGTACTTC CASRRAGEQYF NA NA TRBJ2-7 TRBV28
TGCGCCAGCAGTGAAACACTAGCGAACGGGGAGCTGTTTTTT CASSETLANGELFF TRBD2 NA TRBJ2-2 TRBV10-1
TGTGCCAGCAGCTTTAACACCGGGGAGCTGTTTTTT CASSFNTGELFF NA NA TRBJ2-2 TRBV3-1/TRBV3-2
TGTGCCAGCACCATAGGGGGGGGACTACGATCACCCCTCCACTTT CASTIGGGLRSPLHF NA NA TRBJ1-6 TRBV28
TGTGCCAGCAGCCAAGATGCAGCTTGGGTGGGGAATGAGCAGTTCTTC CASSQDAAWVGNEQFF NA NA TRBJ2-1 TRBV3-1/TRBV3-2
TGTGCCAGCAGCTTCGGGAACGAGGGGACCCAGTACTTC CASSFGNEGTQYF NA NA TRBJ2-5 TRBV7-9
TGTGCCAGCACCCGGGGGGGCACAGATACGCAGTATTTT CASTRGGTDTQYF TRBD2 NA TRBJ2-3 TRBV12-3/TRBV12-4
TGTGCCAGCAGAGGTCAGGTGGCAGGGCGAGGGGTTTTCTTT CASRGQVAGRGVFF NA NA TRBJ1-1 TRBV7-2
TGTGCCAGCAGCTTAATGGGCGGGGGAAATCCATACGAGCAGTACTTC CASSLMGGGNPYEQYF TRBD2 once TRBJ2-7 TRBV11-2
TGTGCCAGCAGTTACGGTATTTCTTCCTACGAGCAGTACTTC CASSYGISSYEQYF NA NA TRBJ2-7 TRBV6-5
TGCGCCAGCAGCCAAGAGGGGTTGGGGGGGCTGGACGAGCAGTACTTC CASSQEGLGGLDEQYF NA NA TRBJ2-7 TRBV4-1
TGTGCCAGCAGCATGGGGGACGGAGGCTACGAGCAGTACTTC CASSMGDGGYEQYF NA NA TRBJ2-7 TRBV9
TGTGCCAGCGGGCAGGACGTCCGTACCGGGGAGCTGTTTTTT CASGQDVRTGELFF NA NA TRBJ2-2 TRBV7-3
TGCGCCAGCAGCCAAGAGGAGGGGGCTAATCAGCCCCAGCATTTT CASSQEEGANQPQHF TRBD1 once TRBJ1-5 TRBV4-1
TGTGCCAGCAGTTTAATAGGGGGCAGCAGTGGCTACACCTTC CASSLIGGSSGYTF TRBD1 NA TRBJ1-2 TRBV28
TGTGCCAGCACCCTCGGAGGGGGGTCCTACAATGAGCAGTTCTTC CASTLGGGSYNEQFF NA NA TRBJ2-1 TRBV25-1
TGCGCCAGCAGTGTGCAGGGGGCCGACTCTGGAAACACCATATATTTT CASSVQGADSGNTIYF TRBD1 NA TRBJ1-3 TRBV10-2
TGTGCCAGCAGTTTAGACCTCCATGGCTACACCTTC CASSLDLHGYTF NA NA TRBJ1-2 TRBV12-3/TRBV12-4
TGTGCCAGCAGCAATGAAGTAATCAGGGTCACCGGGGAGCTGTTTTTT CASSNEVIRVTGELFF NA once TRBJ2-2 TRBV21-1
TGTGCCACCTCCGGGACAGGGTTATTCGCAGATACGCAGTATTTT CATSGTGLFADTQYF TRBD1 NA TRBJ2-3 TRBV28
TGTGCCAGCAGTTCTGGGACTCGTTTGGGGGCTTATACGCAGTATTTT CASSSGTRLGAYTQYF NA NA TRBJ2-3 TRBV28
TGTGCCAGCCGGGACAGGGCCGCCGGCTACACCTTC CASRDRAAGYTF TRBD1 once TRBJ1-2 TRBV9
TGTGCCAGCAGTTCCCCGGGGGAGACCCAGTACTTC CASSSPGETQYF NA NA TRBJ2-5 TRBV28
TGTGCCAGCAGCTTGGGAGGTCTAGCGGAATACAATGAGCAGTTCTTC CASSLGGLAEYNEQFF TRBD2 NA TRBJ2-1 TRBV5-4
TGTGCCTGGAGCTCACAGGGCGCCACTGAAGCTTTCTTT CAWSSQGATEAFF NA NA TRBJ1-1 TRBV30
TGTGCCAGCAGCTTAGTACGCGCATTCTTGAACACTGAAGCTTTCTTT CASSLVRAFLNTEAFF NA NA TRBJ1-1 TRBV7-8
TGCGCCAGCAGTGAGGGGGTCAGGAACACTGAAGCTTTCTTT CASSEGVRNTEAFF NA NA TRBJ1-1 TRBV10-1
TGTGCCAGCAGCTCTGGGACAGTCCTTCTATCCAATGAGCAGTTCTTC CASSSGTVLLSNEQFF TRBD1 NA TRBJ2-1 TRBV7-2
TGTGCCAGCAGCCCCGGGACAGGGGAGGAAAAACTGTTTTTT CASSPGTGEEKLFF TRBD1 NA TRBJ1-4 TRBV7-2
TGTGCCAGCTTTGATACCACAGATACGCAGTATTTT CASFDTTDTQYF NA NA TRBJ2-3 TRBV28
TGTGCCAGCAGCCCTAGACAGGGGGCGAATCAGCCCCAGCATTTT CASSPRQGANQPQHF TRBD1 NA TRBJ1-5 TRBV3-1/TRBV3-2
TGTGCCATGGGACCGGGACCCCAGCCCGAGCAGTACTTC CAMGPGPQPEQYF NA once TRBJ2-7 TRBV10-3
TGTGCCAGCAGCTTGGGGGAAAAATTGGAGCTGTTTTTT CASSLGEKLELFF NA NA TRBJ2-2 TRBV13
TGTGCCAGTACTAGCGGGGGCTACTACAATGAGCAGTTCTTC CASTSGGYYNEQFF TRBD2 NA TRBJ2-1 TRBV6-6
TGTGCCAGCAGCAAAGTTGTTTCGAGGGGGCGCTTAGATTCCCAAGAGACCCAGTACTTC CASSKVVSRGRLDSQETQYF NA once TRBJ2-5 TRBV21-1
TGCGCCAGCAGTCAACAAGGGGACGCCAACAATGAGCAGTTCTTC CASSQQGDANNEQFF NA once TRBJ2-1 TRBV10-1